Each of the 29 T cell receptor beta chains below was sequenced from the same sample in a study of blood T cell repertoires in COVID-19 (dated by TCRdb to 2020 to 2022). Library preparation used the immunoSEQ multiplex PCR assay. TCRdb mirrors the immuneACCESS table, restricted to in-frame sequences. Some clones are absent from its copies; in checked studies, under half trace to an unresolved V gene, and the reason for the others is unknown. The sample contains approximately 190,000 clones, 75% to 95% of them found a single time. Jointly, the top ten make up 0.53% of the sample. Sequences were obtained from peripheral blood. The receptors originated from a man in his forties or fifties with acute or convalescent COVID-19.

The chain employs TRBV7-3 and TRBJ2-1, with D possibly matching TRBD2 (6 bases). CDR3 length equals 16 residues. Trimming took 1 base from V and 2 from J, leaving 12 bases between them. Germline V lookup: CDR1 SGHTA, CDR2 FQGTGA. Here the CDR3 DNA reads TGTGCCAGCAGCTTAAGGGGGGAGGTCACCTACAATGAGCAGTTCTTC. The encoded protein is CASSLRGEVTYNEQFF. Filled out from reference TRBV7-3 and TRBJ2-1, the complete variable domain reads GAGVSQTPSNKVTEKGKYVELRCDPISGHTALYWYRQSLGQGPEFLIYFQGTGAADDSGLPNDRFFAVRPEGSVSTLKIQRTERGDSAVYLCASSLRGEVTYNEQFFGPGTRLTVL.

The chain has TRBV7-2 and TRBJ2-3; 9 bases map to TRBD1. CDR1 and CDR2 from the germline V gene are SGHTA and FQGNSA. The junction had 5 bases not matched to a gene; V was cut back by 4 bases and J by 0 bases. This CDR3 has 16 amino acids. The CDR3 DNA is TGTGCCAGCAGCTGGACAGGGGTTGTTAGCACAGATACGCAGTATTTT. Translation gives CASSWTGVVSTDTQYF. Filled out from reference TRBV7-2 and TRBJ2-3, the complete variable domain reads GAGVSQSPSNKVTEKGKDVELRCDPISGHTALYWYRQSLGQGLEFLIYFQGNSAPDKSGLPSDRFSAERTGGSVSTLTIQRTQQEDSAVYLCASSWTGVVSTDTQYFGPGTRLTVL.

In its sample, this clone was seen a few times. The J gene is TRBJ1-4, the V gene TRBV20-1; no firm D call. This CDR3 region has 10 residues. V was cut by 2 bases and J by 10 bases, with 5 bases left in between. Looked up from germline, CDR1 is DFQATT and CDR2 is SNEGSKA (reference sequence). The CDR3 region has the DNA TGCAGTGCTAGATCGGGAAAACTGTTTTTT. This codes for CSARSGKLFF.

CDR3 in amino acids: CASSYSRGHQPQHF. CDR3 DNA: TGTGCCAGCAGTTACTCGAGAGGCCATCAGCCCCAGCATTTT. This chain links TRBV6-6 with TRBJ1-5; D call uncertain. The V end was cut by 0 bases, the J end by 5 bases, with 8 bases between. The CDR3 is 14 residues long. Germline V lookup: CDR1 MNHNY, CDR2 SVGAGI (reference sequence).

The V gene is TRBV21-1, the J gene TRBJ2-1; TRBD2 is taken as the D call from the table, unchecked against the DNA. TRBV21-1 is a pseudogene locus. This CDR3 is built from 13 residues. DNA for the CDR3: TGTGCCAGTAGTTCTAGCGGGAGGAATGAGCAGTTCTTC. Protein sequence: CASSSSGRNEQFF.

Written as DNA, the CDR3 is TGTGCCAGCAGCCAAGGGTCTAGCTTCCGTCAAGAGACCCAGTACTTC. It specifies CASSQGSSFRQETQYF. The chain carries TRBV4-2 and TRBJ2-5, with D tentatively TRBD2 (5 bases). Germline V gene data show CDR1 as LGHNA and CDR2 as YNFKEQ. Trimming removed 1 base at V and 2 bases at J, with 14 bases between. This CDR3 has 16 residues.

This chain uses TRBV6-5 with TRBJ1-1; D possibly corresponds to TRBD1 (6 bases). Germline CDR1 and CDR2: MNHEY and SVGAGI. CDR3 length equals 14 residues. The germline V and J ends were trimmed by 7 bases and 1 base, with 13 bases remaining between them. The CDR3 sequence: CASKQGLGNTEAFF. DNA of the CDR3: TGTGCCAGCAAACAGGGACTAGGGAACACTGAAGCTTTCTTT.

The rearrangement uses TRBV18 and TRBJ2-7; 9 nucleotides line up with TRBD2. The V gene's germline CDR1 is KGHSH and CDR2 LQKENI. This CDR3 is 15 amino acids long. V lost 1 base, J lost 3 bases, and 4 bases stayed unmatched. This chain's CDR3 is CASSPRNSGSYEQYF. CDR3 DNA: TGTGCCAGCTCACCACGGAATAGCGGGAGCTACGAGCAGTACTTC.

The CDR3 DNA sequence: TGCGCCAGCAGCCAAGAAGGGACTTCTGGGACCCAGTACTTC. This translates into CASSQEGTSGTQYF. The V call is TRBV4-1, the J call TRBJ2-5; D perhaps matches TRBD2 (6 bases). The CDR3 has 14 residues. CDR1 and CDR2 (germline): MGHRA, YSYEKL. The V end was cut by 0 bases, the J end by 7 bases, with 12 bases between.

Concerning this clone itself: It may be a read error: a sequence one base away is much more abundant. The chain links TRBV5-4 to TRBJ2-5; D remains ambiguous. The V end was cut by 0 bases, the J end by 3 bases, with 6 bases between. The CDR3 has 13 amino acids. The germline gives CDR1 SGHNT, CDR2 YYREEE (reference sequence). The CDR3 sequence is CASSLVQEETQYF. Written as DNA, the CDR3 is TGTGCCAGCAGCTTGGTCCAGGAAGAGACCCAGTACTTC.

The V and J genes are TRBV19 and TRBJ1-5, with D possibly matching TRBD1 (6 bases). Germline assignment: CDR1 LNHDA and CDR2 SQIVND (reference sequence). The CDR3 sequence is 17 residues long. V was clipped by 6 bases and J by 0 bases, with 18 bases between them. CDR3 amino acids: CASREGGPYVSNQPQHF. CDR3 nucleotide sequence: TGTGCCAGTAGAGAGGGGGGGCCCTACGTTAGCAATCAGCCCCAGCATTTT.

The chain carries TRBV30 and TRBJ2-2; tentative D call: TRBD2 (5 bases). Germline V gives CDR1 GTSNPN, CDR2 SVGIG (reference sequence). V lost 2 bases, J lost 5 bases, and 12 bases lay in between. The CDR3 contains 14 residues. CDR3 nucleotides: TGTGCCTGGAGTCATAACGGGATAACCGGGGAGCTGTTTTTT. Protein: CAWSHNGITGELFF.

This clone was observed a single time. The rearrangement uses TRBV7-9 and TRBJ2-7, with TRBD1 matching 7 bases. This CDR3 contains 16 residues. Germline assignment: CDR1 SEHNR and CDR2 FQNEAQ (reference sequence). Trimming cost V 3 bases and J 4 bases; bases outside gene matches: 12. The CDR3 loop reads CASSFRARDSVYEQYF. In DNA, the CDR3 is TGTGCCAGCAGCTTCAGGGCCCGGGACAGTGTTTACGAGCAGTACTTC. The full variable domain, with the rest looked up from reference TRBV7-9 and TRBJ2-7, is DTGVSQNPRHKITKRGQNVTFRCDPISEHNRLYWYRQTLGQGPEFLTYFQNEAQLEKSRLLSDRFSAERPKGSFSTLEIQRTEQGDSAMYLCASSFRARDSVYEQYFGPGTRLTVT.

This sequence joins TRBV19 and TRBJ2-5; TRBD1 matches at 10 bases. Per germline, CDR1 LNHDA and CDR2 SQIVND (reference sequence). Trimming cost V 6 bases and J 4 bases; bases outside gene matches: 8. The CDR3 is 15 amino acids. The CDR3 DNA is TGTGCCAGTAGATACGGACAGGGGGTGGGAGAGACCCAGTACTTC. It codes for CASRYGQGVGETQYF.

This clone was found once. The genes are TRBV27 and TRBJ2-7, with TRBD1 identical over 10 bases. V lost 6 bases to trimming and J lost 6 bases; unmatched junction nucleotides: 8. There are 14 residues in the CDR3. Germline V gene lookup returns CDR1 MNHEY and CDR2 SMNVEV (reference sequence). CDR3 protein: CASSLTGGQGEQYF. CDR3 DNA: TGTGCCAGCAGCTTGACAGGGGGCCAAGGCGAGCAGTACTTC.

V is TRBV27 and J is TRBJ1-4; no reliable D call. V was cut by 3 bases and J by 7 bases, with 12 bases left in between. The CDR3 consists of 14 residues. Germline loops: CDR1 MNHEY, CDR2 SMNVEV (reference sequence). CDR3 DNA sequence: TGTGCCAGCAGTTTTCGGAGGGTCGGTGAAAAACTGTTTTTT. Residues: CASSFRRVGEKLFF.

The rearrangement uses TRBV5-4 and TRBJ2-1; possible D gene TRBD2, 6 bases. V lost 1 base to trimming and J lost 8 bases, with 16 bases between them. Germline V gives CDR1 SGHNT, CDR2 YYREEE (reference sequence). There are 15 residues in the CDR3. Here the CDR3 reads CASSLSSGSGYEQFF. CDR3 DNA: TGTGCCAGCAGCTTGTCTTCCGGGAGTGGGTATGAGCAGTTCTTC. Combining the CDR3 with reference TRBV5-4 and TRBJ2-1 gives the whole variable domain ETGVTQSPTHLIKTRGQQVTLRCSSQSGHNTVSWYQQALGQGPQFIFQYYREEENGRGNFPPRFSGLQFPNYSSELNVNALELDDSALYLCASSLSSGSGYEQFFGPGTRLTVL.

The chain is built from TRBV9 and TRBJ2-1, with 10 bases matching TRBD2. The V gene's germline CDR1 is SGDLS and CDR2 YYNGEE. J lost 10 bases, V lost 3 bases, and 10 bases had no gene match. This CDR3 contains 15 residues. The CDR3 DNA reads TGTGCCAGCAGCGACGAACTAGCGGGATCTGGCGAGCAGTTCTTC. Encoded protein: CASSDELAGSGEQFF. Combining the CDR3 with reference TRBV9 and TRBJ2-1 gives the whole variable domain DSGVTQTPKHLITATGQRVTLRCSPRSGDLSVYWYQQSLDQGLQFLIQYYNGEERAKGNILERFSAQQFPDLHSELNLSSLELGDSALYFCASSDELAGSGEQFFGPGTRLTVL.

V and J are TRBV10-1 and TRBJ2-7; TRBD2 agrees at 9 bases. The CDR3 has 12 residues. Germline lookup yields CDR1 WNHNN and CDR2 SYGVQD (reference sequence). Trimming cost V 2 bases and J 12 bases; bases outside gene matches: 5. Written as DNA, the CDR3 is TGCGCCAGCAGTGAGGCGGGAGGGCCGCGGTACTTC. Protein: CASSEAGGPRYF.

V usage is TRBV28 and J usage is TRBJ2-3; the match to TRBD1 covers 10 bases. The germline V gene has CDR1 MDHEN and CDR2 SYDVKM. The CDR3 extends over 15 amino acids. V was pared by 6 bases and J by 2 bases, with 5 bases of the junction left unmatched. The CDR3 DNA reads TGTGCCAGCAGCCCGGGACAGGGGTACACAGATACGCAGTATTTT. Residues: CASSPGQGYTDTQYF.

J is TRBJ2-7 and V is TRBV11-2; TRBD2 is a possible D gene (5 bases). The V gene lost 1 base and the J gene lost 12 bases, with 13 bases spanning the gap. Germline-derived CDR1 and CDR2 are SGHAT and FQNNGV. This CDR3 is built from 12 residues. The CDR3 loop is CASSLVQPEGYF. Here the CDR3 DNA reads TGTGCCAGCAGCTTAGTACAGCCAGAGGGGTACTTC.

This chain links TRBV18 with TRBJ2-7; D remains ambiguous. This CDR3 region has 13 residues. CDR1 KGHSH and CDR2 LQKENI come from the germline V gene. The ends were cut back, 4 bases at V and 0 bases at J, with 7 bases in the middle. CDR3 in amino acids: CASSRPSSYEQYV. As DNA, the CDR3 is TGTGCCAGCTCACGACCGAGCTCCTACGAGCAGTACGTC.

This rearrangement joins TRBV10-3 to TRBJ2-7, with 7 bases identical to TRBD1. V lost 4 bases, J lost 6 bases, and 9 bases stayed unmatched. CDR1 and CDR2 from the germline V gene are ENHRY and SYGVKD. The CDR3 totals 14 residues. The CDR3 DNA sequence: TGTGCCATCAGTGGTTGGCAGGGGGTAAGCGAGCAGTACTTC. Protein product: CAISGWQGVSEQYF.

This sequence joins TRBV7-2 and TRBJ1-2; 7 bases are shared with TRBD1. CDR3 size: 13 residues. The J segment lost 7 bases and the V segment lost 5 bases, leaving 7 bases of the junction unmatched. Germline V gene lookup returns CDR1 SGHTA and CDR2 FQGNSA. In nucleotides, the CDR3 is TGTGCCAGCAGCCCGGGAGGGGGCAGTGGCTACACCTTC. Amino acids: CASSPGGGSGYTF.

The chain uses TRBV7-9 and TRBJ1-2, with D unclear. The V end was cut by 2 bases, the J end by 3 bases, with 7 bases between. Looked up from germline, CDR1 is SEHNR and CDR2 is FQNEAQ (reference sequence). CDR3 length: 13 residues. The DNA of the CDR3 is TGTGCCAGCAGCTTAATGGCCGACTATGGCTACACCTTC. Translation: CASSLMADYGYTF.

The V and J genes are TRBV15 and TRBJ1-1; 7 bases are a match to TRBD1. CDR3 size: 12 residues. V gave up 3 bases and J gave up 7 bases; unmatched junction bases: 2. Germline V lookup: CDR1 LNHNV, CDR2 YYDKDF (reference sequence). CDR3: CATSSHRGEAFF. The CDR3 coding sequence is TGTGCCACCAGCAGCCACAGGGGTGAAGCTTTCTTT.

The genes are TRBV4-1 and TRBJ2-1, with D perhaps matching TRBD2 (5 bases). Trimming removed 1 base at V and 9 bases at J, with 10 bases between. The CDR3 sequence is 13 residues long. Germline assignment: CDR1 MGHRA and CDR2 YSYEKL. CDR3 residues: CASSQVGEGEQFF. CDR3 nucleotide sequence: TGCGCCAGCAGCCAAGTAGGCGAGGGTGAGCAGTTCTTC.

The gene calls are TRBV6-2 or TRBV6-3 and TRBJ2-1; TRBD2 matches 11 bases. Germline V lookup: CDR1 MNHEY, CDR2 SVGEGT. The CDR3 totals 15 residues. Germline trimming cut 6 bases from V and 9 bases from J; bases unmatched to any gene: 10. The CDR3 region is CASSTLAGGSSEQFF. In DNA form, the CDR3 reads TGTGCCAGCAGCACTCTAGCGGGGGGTTCAAGTGAGCAGTTCTTC.

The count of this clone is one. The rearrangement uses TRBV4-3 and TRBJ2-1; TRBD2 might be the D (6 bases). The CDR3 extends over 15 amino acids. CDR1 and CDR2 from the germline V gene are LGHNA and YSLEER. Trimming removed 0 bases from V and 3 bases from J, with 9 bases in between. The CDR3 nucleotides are TGCGCCAGCAGCCAAGATCAGGGAGGCTACAATGAGCAGTTCTTC. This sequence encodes CASSQDQGGYNEQFF.